The following is a T cell receptor beta chain sequence with its context. This sample was taken from a study of blood T cell repertoires in COVID-19. Trimming took 3 bases from V and 4 from J; bases not matched to a gene: 4. Germline CDR1 reads LNHNV; CDR2 reads YYDKDF (reference sequence). The CDR3 totals 15 residues. The protocol was immunoSEQ multiplex PCR, while the TCRdb copy is restricted to in-frame clones and leaves out a portion. The sample holds more than 100,000 clones; 80% are singletons and the top ten take 16%. This TCR derives from a man aged 55 to 70 with active or convalescent COVID-19. The specimen was peripheral blood. The V call is TRBV15, the J call TRBJ2-3, with 10 bases lining up with TRBD1. The CDR3 sequence: CATSSGGTGADTQYF. The CDR3 region has the DNA TGTGCCACCAGCAGTGGGGGGACAGGGGCAGATACGCAGTATTTT.